Included here is one TCR beta chain sequence, with context. Its specificity is unknown. This entry is derived from a study of identical twins. Study conclusions and caveats: In cord blood, abundant beta clonotypes had fewer insertions; memory showed no trend.

Each CDR3 protein is one row after TCRdb ran MiXCR on the 5' RACE reads. Among roughly 720,000 distinct CDR3 sequences listed, 18% were seen once. From germline, CDR1 is LGHDT and CDR2 YNNKEL (reference sequence). The CDR3 runs 15 residues. Trimming cost V 1 base and J 3 bases; bases outside gene matches: 5. In addition, the sample was reused for a study of T cells expressing NK-cell markers. That work states: Sorted CD3+CD56+NKG2C+, CD3+CD56+NKG2C- and CD3+CD56-NKG2C+ T cells supplied TCR beta repertoires.

The sample comprised PBMCs. This receptor was identified in a woman between 18 and 29 years old in good health. This chain uses TRBV3-1 with TRBJ2-7, with TRBD2 matching over 8 bases. CDR3 DNA sequence: TGTGCCAGCAGCCAAGCGAGCGGGAGACGCTACGAGCAGTACTTC. Its protein product is CASSQASGRRYEQYF.